This T cell receptor beta chain came from a study of preoperative IRX-2 immunotherapy in early breast cancer. Indicated treatment: preoperative locoregional IRX-2 cytokine immunotherapy. This phase Ib study tested locoregional IRX-2 cytokine immunotherapy given before surgery. V lost 5 bases, J lost 7 bases, and 11 bases stayed unmatched. Per the germline V gene, CDR1 is MDHEN and CDR2 is SYDVKM. The CDR3 sequence is 14 residues long. Clones were sequenced by immunoSEQ multiplex PCR, and TCRdb holds only the in-frame ones, with some missing. This table has about 98,000 clones, 75% to 90% appearing once.

Sequencing was performed on tumor tissue, taken after IRX-2 immunotherapy. V gene TRBV28 combines with J gene TRBJ2-7; 7 bases match TRBD1. The source is a human donor with breast cancer. CDR3 bases: TGTGCCAGCAGTACCCCAAGGGGGCGTAGAGAGCAGTACTTC. Amino acid sequence: CASSTPRGRREQYF.